Below are 9 T cell receptor beta chains sequenced from a single sample in a study of blood T cell repertoires in COVID-19. The table came from immunoSEQ multiplex PCR; TCRdb's copy has only in-frame clones and leaves some out. The sample consists of roughly 250,000 clones, 82% of them appearing once. The sample comprised peripheral blood. All receptors come from a woman between 55 and 75 years old with active or convalescent COVID-19.

V is TRBV7-9 and J is TRBJ1-1; TRBD1 is a possible D gene (5 bases). Trimming removed 5 bases from V and 4 bases from J, with 14 bases in between. The CDR3 extends over 14 amino acids. The germline CDR1 and CDR2 sequences are SEHNR and FQNEAQ (reference sequence). CDR3: CASSPRGGGTEAFF. In DNA, the CDR3 is TGTGCCAGCAGCCCCCGCGGGGGGGGCACTGAAGCTTTCTTT.

The chain recombines TRBV19 with TRBJ2-1, with 7 bases fitting TRBD2. The CDR3 sequence is 14 residues long. The V gene end was trimmed by 5 bases and the J gene end by 5 bases; junction bases not matched to a gene: 6. Germline assignment: CDR1 LNHDA and CDR2 SQIVND (reference sequence). As DNA, the CDR3 is TGTGCCAGTAGTCCTCGGGCGGGGGACAATGAGCAGTTCTTC. Encoded protein: CASSPRAGDNEQFF.

This rearrangement joins TRBV14 to TRBJ2-1; D gene ambiguous. Trimming shortened V by 4 bases and J by 1 base, and 5 bases separated the two germline ends. CDR3 size: 13 residues. Germline V gene data show CDR1 as SGHDN and CDR2 as FVKESK. In nucleotides, the CDR3 is TGTGCCAGCAGCCGTCAGTCCTACAATGAGCAGTTCTTC. Translation gives CASSRQSYNEQFF.

The gene calls are TRBV5-1 and TRBJ2-2; weak D call: TRBD1 (5 bases). The CDR3 is 17 residues long. V lost 5 bases, J lost 0 bases, and 17 bases lay in between. Germline V CDR1 and CDR2: SGHRS, YFSETQ. Here the CDR3 DNA reads TGCGCCAGCAGTTCCCCCGGGTGGGGCACGAACACCGGGGAGCTGTTTTTT. It encodes CASSSPGWGTNTGELFF.

This rearrangement joins TRBV30 to TRBJ1-2; D might be TRBD1 (5 bases). The CDR3 consists of 14 residues. Germline assignment: CDR1 GTSNPN and CDR2 SVGIG (reference sequence). Trimming cost V 5 bases and J 4 bases, with 17 bases left between them. The chain's CDR3 is CAWSTVRASYGYTF. CDR3 nucleotide sequence: TGTGCCTGGTCGACAGTCCGCGCCTCCTATGGCTACACCTTC.

This clone appeared a few times. The V gene is TRBV2, the J gene TRBJ2-6; 9 bases are shared with TRBD2. Germline assignment: CDR1 SNHLY and CDR2 FYNNEI. CDR3 length: 17 amino acids. V was clipped by 6 bases and J by 0 bases; unmatched bases: 6. The CDR3, as DNA: TGTGCCAGCAGGTATAGCGGGGGTCCCTCTGGGGCCAACGTCCTGACTTTC. Its protein is CASRYSGGPSGANVLTF.

The chain joins TRBV18 to TRBJ2-2; D is possibly TRBD1 (5 bases). Trimming took 0 bases from V and 4 from J, leaving 9 bases between them. This CDR3 spans 15 amino acids. CDR1 KGHSH and CDR2 LQKENI come from the germline V gene. CDR3 DNA sequence: TGTGCCAGCTCACCACCCGCCAGGGCCACCGGGGAGCTGTTTTTT. Its translation: CASSPPARATGELFF. Full variable domain (remainder filled in from reference TRBV18 and TRBJ2-2): NAGVMQNPRHLVRRRGQEARLRCSPMKGHSHVYWYRQLPEEGLKFMVYLQKENIIDESGMPKERFSAEFPKEGPSILRIQQVVRGDSAAYFCASSPPARATGELFFGEGSRLTVL.

Only a few counts were recorded for this clone. The chain is built from TRBV11-2 and TRBJ1-2; D not certain. The germline V gene encodes CDR1 SGHAT and CDR2 FQNNGV. Between the trimmed V and J ends, which lost 5 bases and 4 bases, there was a span of 17 bases. There are 15 residues in the CDR3. The CDR3 nucleotides are TGTGCCAGCAGCGACGAGTATGGGGAGGGCTATGGCTACACCTTC. The encoded protein is CASSDEYGEGYGYTF.

The chain links TRBV19 to TRBJ2-1; a weak D match, TRBD1 (6 bases). Germline-derived CDR1 and CDR2 are LNHDA and SQIVND (reference sequence). This CDR3 region has 15 residues. V gave up 7 bases and J gave up 8 bases, with 21 bases separating them. CDR3: CASNTPRGAHYEQFF. DNA for the CDR3: TGTGCCAGTAACACCCCCAGGGGCGCACATTATGAGCAGTTCTTC.